This TCR beta chain originates from a study of vaccination and CD4 T cells after COVID-19. This clonotype showed up just a few times. Antigen specificity is unknown. Treatment reported: approximately nine-day PBMC culture with coronavirus spike peptide pools or control peptides (ViraFEST assay). Cultured CD4+ T cells had their DNA profiled by the Oncomine TCR Beta short-read assay. TCRdb re-called the PCR reads through MiXCR, storing one row per CDR3 protein. The sample lists over 9,000 distinct CDR3 sequences, approximately 53% occurring once. V dropped 2 bases and J dropped 4 bases, with 10 bases sitting between them. The CDR3 sequence is 13 residues long. Germline CDR1 is DFQATT and CDR2 is SNEGSKA (reference sequence).

The specimen was CD4+ T cells from blood, cultured in vitro. V is TRBV20-1 and J is TRBJ2-3; no reliable D call. This TCR derives from a human donor who had recovered from COVID-19. CDR3 amino acids: CSARWPGADTQYF. In DNA, the CDR3 is TGCAGTGCTAGATGGCCGGGCGCAGATACGCAGTATTTT.